Presented here are 21 T cell receptor beta chains from one specimen sequenced in a study of blood T cell repertoires in COVID-19. Here immunoSEQ multiplex PCR was the method, and the copy in TCRdb shows in-frame clones only, minus some. The sample consists of about 25,000 clones, approximately 90% of them appearing once. Sequencing was done on a sample of peripheral blood. Receptor source: a man aged 65 to 79 with acute or convalescent COVID-19.

The rearrangement joins TRBV10-3 to TRBJ1-1, with D possibly TRBD1 on 6 matching bases. The germline V gene has CDR1 ENHRY and CDR2 SYGVKD. CDR3 length: 15 residues. The ends were cut back, 2 bases at V and 1 base at J, with 11 bases in the middle. The CDR3: CAISEIGQQNTEAFF. The CDR3 nucleotides are TGTGCCATCAGTGAGATCGGACAGCAGAACACTGAAGCTTTCTTT.

The rearrangement joins TRBV14 to TRBJ1-1; 9 bases are a match to TRBD1. Germline CDR1 and CDR2: SGHDN and FVKESK. This CDR3 spans 14 amino acids. The J segment lost 4 bases and the V segment lost 4 bases, leaving 4 bases of the junction unmatched. The CDR3: CASSPRDRATEAFF. Written as DNA, the CDR3 is TGTGCCAGCAGCCCCCGGGACAGGGCCACTGAAGCTTTCTTT.

This clone showed up just once. This chain uses TRBV10-1 with TRBJ1-5; 9 bases align to TRBD1. This CDR3 has 15 residues. From germline, CDR1 is WNHNN and CDR2 SYGVQD (reference sequence). Losses at the gene ends were 6 bases for V and 6 bases for J; bases not matched to a gene: 9. As DNA, the CDR3 is TGCGCCAGCAGGAGACAGGGGGATTCGAGTCAGCCCCAGCATTTT. Its translation: CASRRQGDSSQPQHF.

V usage is TRBV5-5 and J usage is TRBJ2-3, with a tentative D call TRBD2 (7 bases). The CDR3 is 15 amino acids. V was pared by 5 bases and J by 2 bases, with 15 bases between. Germline V gives CDR1 SGHKS, CDR2 YYEKEE (reference sequence). The CDR3 sequence: CASSGGARVTDTQYF. DNA of the CDR3: TGTGCCAGCAGTGGGGGGGCCAGGGTCACAGATACGCAGTATTTT.

The chain recombines TRBV24-1 with TRBJ2-3, with 8 bases fitting TRBD1. From germline, CDR1 is KGHDR and CDR2 SFDVKD. The CDR3 sequence is 16 residues long. The junction had 6 bases not matched to a gene; V was cut back by 4 bases and J by 1 base. The CDR3 region has the DNA TGTGCCACCAGTGAGCCTCAGGGGGCCGGCACAGATACGCAGTATTTT. Translated, it gives CATSEPQGAGTDTQYF.

The CDR3 reads CASSYSTGYQETQYF. In DNA, the CDR3 is TGTGCCAGCAGTTATTCCACAGGCTACCAAGAGACCCAGTACTTC. This chain connects TRBV6-5 to TRBJ2-5, with D perhaps matching TRBD1 (5 bases). Germline loops: CDR1 MNHEY, CDR2 SVGAGI. V was trimmed by 3 bases and J by 0 bases, leaving 11 bases between them. The CDR3 runs 15 residues.

This sequence joins TRBV10-3 and TRBJ1-1, with no clear D. The V end lost 3 bases, the J end lost 1 base, and 12 bases lay between the germline ends. Germline V gives CDR1 ENHRY, CDR2 SYGVKD. This CDR3 spans 15 amino acids. The CDR3 DNA sequence: TGTGCCATCAGTGAAGGAGTCGAGAGGAACACTGAAGCTTTCTTT. It codes for CAISEGVERNTEAFF.

The V gene is TRBV28, the J gene TRBJ1-4; no firm D call. The CDR3 covers 16 residues. Germline loops: CDR1 MDHEN, CDR2 SYDVKM. The V gene lost 5 bases and the J gene lost 2 bases, with 15 bases spanning the gap. CDR3 residues: CASSDPSRSTNEKLFF. The CDR3 DNA follows: TGTGCCAGCAGTGACCCCTCGCGGTCGACTAATGAAAAACTGTTTTTT.

V usage is TRBV5-4 and J usage is TRBJ2-1, with D unresolved. V lost 4 bases to trimming and J lost 0 bases, with 5 bases between them. This CDR3 has 13 residues. Germline CDR1 SGHNT, CDR2 YYREEE (reference sequence). The CDR3: CASSGRSYNEQFF. DNA of the CDR3: TGTGCCAGCAGCGGCCGCTCCTACAATGAGCAGTTCTTC.

The V and J genes are TRBV2 and TRBJ1-1; no reliable D call. Trimming stripped 4 bases from V and 0 bases from J, with 6 bases between. CDR1 is SNHLY, CDR2 FYNNEI, per germline. The CDR3 loop spans 13 amino acids. Here the CDR3 reads CASSVVLNTEAFF. CDR3 DNA sequence: TGTGCCAGCAGTGTAGTGCTGAACACTGAAGCTTTCTTT.

V is TRBV7-2 and J is TRBJ2-1; possible D gene TRBD2, 7 bases. CDR3 length: 20 residues. V was cut by 4 bases and J by 1 base, with 26 bases left in between. The germline gives CDR1 SGHTA, CDR2 FQGNSA. The CDR3 DNA follows: TGTACCAGCAGCTCGATACAGGGAGCTAGCGGCTACGGGTCCTACAATGAGCAGTTCTTC. It is translated as CTSSSIQGASGYGSYNEQFF.

This clone was counted once. V gene TRBV9 combines with J gene TRBJ2-1; 9 bases align to TRBD2. The V gene's germline CDR1 is SGDLS and CDR2 YYNGEE. With 0 bases clipped from V and 6 bases from J, the junction kept 1 base outside the gene matches. The CDR3 loop spans 14 amino acids. CDR3: CASSVGTSVNEQFF. Here the CDR3 DNA reads TGTGCCAGCAGCGTAGGGACTAGCGTCAATGAGCAGTTCTTC.

This chain uses TRBV5-1 with TRBJ2-1, with 8 positions matching TRBD2. J lost 7 bases, V lost 4 bases, and 7 bases had no gene match. Germline CDR1 is SGHRS and CDR2 is YFSETQ. This CDR3 has 14 residues. The CDR3 DNA reads as TGCGCCAGCAGCCAGCGGGAGATAGGGAATGAGCAGTTCTTC. This sequence encodes CASSQREIGNEQFF.

The rearrangement links TRBV24-1 to TRBJ2-3, with 9 bases identical to TRBD2. Germline trimming cut 9 bases from V and 4 bases from J; bases unmatched to any gene: 7. Germline-derived CDR1 and CDR2 are KGHDR and SFDVKD. This CDR3 is 14 amino acids long. The CDR3 sequence is CATGSGSIADTQYF. Written as DNA, the CDR3 is TGTGCCACCGGTAGCGGGAGTATCGCAGATACGCAGTATTTT.

The chain has TRBV19 and TRBJ1-5; 8 bases match TRBD1. Germline CDR1 reads LNHDA; CDR2 reads SQIVND (reference sequence). V shed 5 bases, J shed 5 bases, and the junction held 8 bases outside the gene matches. The CDR3 sequence is 15 residues long. The CDR3 loop is CASSARTGFDQPQHF. In DNA form, the CDR3 reads TGTGCCAGTAGTGCAAGGACAGGGTTCGATCAGCCCCAGCATTTT. The whole variable domain, remainder taken from reference TRBV19 and TRBJ1-5, is DGGITQSPKYLFRKEGQNVTLSCEQNLNHDAMYWYRQDPGQGLRLIYYSQIVNDFQKGDIAEGYSVSREKKESFPLTVTSAQKNPTAFYLCASSARTGFDQPQHFGDGTRLSIL.

The chain employs TRBV6-5 and TRBJ2-7, with 8 bases matching TRBD1. The V and J ends lost 8 bases and 1 base, in that order; junction bases with no gene match: 7. The CDR3 consists of 14 residues. Germline V gives CDR1 MNHEY, CDR2 SVGAGI. The CDR3 protein is CASLRTGPSYEQYF. CDR3 bases: TGTGCCAGCCTTCGGACAGGGCCTTCCTACGAGCAGTACTTC.

The rearrangement links TRBV21-1 to TRBJ2-3; TRBD2 is the table's D call and was not checked against the DNA. TRBV21-1 is reported as a pseudogene. The CDR3 loop spans 17 amino acids. The CDR3 spells CASSNQAAGDEGDTQYF. The CDR3 DNA reads TGTGCCAGCAGCAATCAAGCGGCGGGAGATGAGGGAGATACGCAGTATTTT.

This rearrangement joins TRBV2 to TRBJ2-3, with D possibly TRBD2 on 5 matching bases. V was shortened by 8 bases and J by 0 bases, with 18 bases between the two germline ends. The germline V gene has CDR1 SNHLY and CDR2 FYNNEI. This CDR3 has 16 residues. CDR3 amino acids: CASSQGARGSTDTQYF. The CDR3 DNA sequence: TGTGCCAGCTCCCAAGGAGCGAGAGGGAGCACAGATACGCAGTATTTT.

CDR3 in amino acids: CASSTGQGGRETQYF. As DNA, the CDR3 is TGTGCCAGCAGCACCGGACAGGGGGGAAGAGAGACCCAGTACTTC. The chain employs TRBV7-2 and TRBJ2-5; 10 bases match TRBD1. The CDR3 loop spans 15 amino acids. Germline V CDR1 and CDR2: SGHTA, FQGNSA. V gave up 5 bases and J gave up 4 bases; unmatched junction bases: 7.

V gene TRBV5-1 combines with J gene TRBJ1-2, with 9 bases identical to TRBD1. The V gene end was trimmed by 7 bases and the J gene end by 8 bases; junction bases not matched to a gene: 12. The germline CDR1 and CDR2 sequences are SGHRS and YFSETQ. This CDR3 has 14 amino acids. Here the CDR3 reads CASGLGQGKGGYTF. The CDR3 coding sequence is TGCGCCAGCGGCCTGGGACAGGGAAAAGGCGGCTACACCTTC.

The chain employs TRBV29-1 and TRBJ2-1; TRBD2 matches 14 bases. CDR1 and CDR2 (germline): SQVTM, ANQGSEA. V trimming: 7 bases; J trimming: 9 bases; junction bases outside the gene matches: 8. There are 14 residues in the CDR3. The CDR3 DNA reads as TGCAGCGGGTCGGGACTAGCGGGGGACGGTGAGCAGTTCTTC. This sequence encodes CSGSGLAGDGEQFF.